The rows below give T cell receptor beta chains drawn from one sample of a study of CD4+ T cells in melanoma. Only in-frame clones appear in the TCRdb table, and some are missing; sequencing was by immunoSEQ multiplex PCR. Of 9,500 to 12,000 clones in the sample, less than 75% were seen once. The sample comprised cells from a culture (not recorded whether cultured in vitro). The receptors were gathered from a human donor with melanoma. The CDR3 runs from the conserved cysteine through the conserved F or W. D genes are given only for firm matches. Size is stated for part of the rows, as once, few or many counts, or as a class when the clone is expanded.

clone_size j_call v_call d_call cdr3_nt cdr3_aa
- TRBJ2-7 TRBV7-9 - TGTGCCAGCACCCGGGACGGGAGCTCCTACGAGCAGTACTTC CASTRDGSSYEQYF
- TRBJ2-1 TRBV19 TRBD1 TGTGCCAGTAGTATAGGAGCTAGGACAGGACCCCAGTTCTTC CASSIGARTGPQFF
- TRBJ2-7 TRBV10-1 TRBD1 TGCGCCAGCAGTGATCCTGGGACAGGGGGCCGCGAGCAGTACTTC CASSDPGTGGREQYF
once TRBJ1-2 TRBV6-5 TRBD1 TGTGCCAGCAGACGGGACAGCACTAACTATGGCTACACCTTC CASRRDSTNYGYTF
once TRBJ2-5 TRBV11-2 TRBD1 TGTGCCAGCAGCTCCGGGGGGGGACAGGGGGAGACCCAGTACTTC CASSSGGGQGETQYF
- TRBJ1-4 TRBV2 - TGTGCCAGCATTGAAGGGGGGCTGGGGGAAAAACTGTTTTTT CASIEGGLGEKLFF
- TRBJ1-1 TRBV7-9 - TGTGCCAGCAGCTTAGTCGGGGAGAACACTGAAGCTTTCTTT CASSLVGENTEAFF
- TRBJ2-3 TRBV12-2 - TGTGCAAGTCGTGGGTGGCTAGCGTCTAGTACGCAGTATTTT CASRGWLASSTQYF
- TRBJ2-2 TRBV5-1 - TGTGCCAGCAGCTTAGTACAGAGTAACACCGGGGAGCTGTTTTTT CASSLVQSNTGELFF
- TRBJ1-6 TRBV7-2 - TGTGCCACCTTGGTGGGGCGGGTTTTCACCTATAATTCACCCCTCCACTTT CATLVGRVFTYNSPLHF
- TRBJ1-2 TRBV7-2 - TGTGCCAGCAGCTTAGTTCCGGGACTGGCTGGCTACACCTTC CASSLVPGLAGYTF
- TRBJ1-2 TRBV19 - TGTGCCAGTAGTATCGAGGAGACAGTCTATGGCTACACCTTC CASSIEETVYGYTF
few TRBJ1-5 TRBV7-6 - TGTGCCAGCAGCCGGGGTCGGAATCAGCCCCAGCATTTT CASSRGRNQPQHF
few TRBJ2-5 TRBV5-1 - TGCGCCAGCAGCTTGGGACATGCAAAAGAGACCCAGTACTTC CASSLGHAKETQYF
- TRBJ2-7 TRBV6-1 - TGTGCCAGCAGTGAAGCGCACAGGTTCCGCGAGCAGTACTTC CASSEAHRFREQYF
few TRBJ1-2 TRBV19 - TGTGCCAGTAGTATTGGTAGACAGATCTTCTATGGCTACACCTTC CASSIGRQIFYGYTF
- TRBJ2-7 TRBV6-6 - TGTGCCAGCAGCCGATCGACCTTCTCCTACGAGCAGTACTTC CASSRSTFSYEQYF
- TRBJ1-1 TRBV19 TRBD1 TGTGCCAGTAGTGGGACAGGGGTTAACACTGAAGCTTTCTTT CASSGTGVNTEAFF
- TRBJ2-6 TRBV7-9 - TGTGCCAGCAGCCGTGCGGGACAGTGGAGCTCTGGGGCCAACGTCCTGACTTTC CASSRAGQWSSGANVLTF
once TRBJ1-1 TRBV6-1 - TGTGCCAGCAGTGAAGCTGGGTGGGGAACTGAAGCTTTCTTT CASSEAGWGTEAFF
- TRBJ1-2 TRBV7-3 - TGTGCCAGCAGCTTAGTACCCCCTAACTATGGCTACACCTTC CASSLVPPNYGYTF
- TRBJ2-3 TRBV11-2 - TGTGCCAGCAGCTTGTCCCGGCGAGATACGCAGTATTTT CASSLSRRDTQYF
- TRBJ2-5 TRBV12-5 TRBD2 TGTGCTAGTGGTTCCCAGGGGCGGGGGGGTCAAGAGACCCAGTACTTC CASGSQGRGGQETQYF
- TRBJ1-2 TRBV5-1 TRBD1 TGCGCCAGCAGCTTTGACAGGGCTGTGGATGGCTACACCTTC CASSFDRAVDGYTF
- TRBJ2-3 TRBV5-1 - TGCGCCAGCAGGCCACCTAGGGGGGGCCGCACAGATACGCAGTATTTT CASRPPRGGRTDTQYF